These 11 T cell receptor beta chains came from one sample sequenced in a study of cytomegalovirus exposure and HLA in healthy donors. The PCR contained 60 Vbeta and 13 Jbeta primers. Data came from immunoSEQ multiplex PCR; TCRdb stores just in-frame clones and leaves some out. The sample holds about 160,000 clones, 68% seen once. The sequenced sample was PBMCs. All receptors come from a woman younger than 30 in good health and CMV-seropositive.

The chain employs TRBV6-1 and TRBJ1-6, with D uncertain. This CDR3 spans 15 amino acids. V gave up 8 bases and J gave up 0 bases, with 11 bases separating them. CDR1 is MNHNS, CDR2 SASEGT, per germline. CDR3 in amino acids: CASFTGSSYNSPLHF. The CDR3 nucleotides read TGTGCCAGCTTTACTGGGAGCTCCTATAATTCACCCCTCCACTTT.

CDR3 sequence reads: CASSELYGEKLFF. The CDR3 DNA sequence: TGTGCCAGCAGTGAGTTATACGGTGAAAAACTGTTTTTT. This chain joins TRBV6-4 and TRBJ1-4; D not certain. The CDR3 extends over 13 amino acids. Germline loops: CDR1 MRHNA, CDR2 SNTAGT. V was pared by 3 bases and J by 7 bases, with 9 bases between.

This chain joins TRBV6-6 and TRBJ1-6; D is undetermined. Between the trimmed V and J ends, which lost 6 bases and 7 bases, there was a span of 13 bases. This CDR3 is 14 amino acids long. Germline V lookup: CDR1 MNHNY, CDR2 SVGAGI (reference sequence). The CDR3: CASRGHSYNSPLHF. For the CDR3, the DNA is TGTGCCAGCAGGGGCCACAGCTACAATTCACCCCTCCACTTT.

The chain carries TRBV30 and TRBJ2-7, with D hard to call. This CDR3 contains 15 residues. Trimming stripped 1 base from V and 2 bases from J, with 15 bases between. Germline V gives CDR1 GTSNPN, CDR2 SVGIG (reference sequence). The chain's CDR3 is CAWSGGYGVAYEQYF. The CDR3 DNA reads as TGTGCCTGGAGTGGAGGTTACGGCGTGGCCTACGAGCAGTACTTC.

This chain connects TRBV28 to TRBJ2-1, with D possibly TRBD1 on 6 matching bases. Germline CDR1 and CDR2: MDHEN and SYDVKM. This CDR3 comprises 14 residues. Trimming shortened V by 5 bases and J by 4 bases, and 12 bases separated the two germline ends. CDR3 bases: TGTGCCAGCAGTCCACAGGGCAAATACAATGAGCAGTTCTTC. Residues: CASSPQGKYNEQFF. Complete variable domain (other parts from reference TRBV28 and TRBJ2-1): DVKVTQSSRYLVKRTGEKVFLECVQDMDHENMFWYRQDPGLGLRLIYFSYDVKMKEKGDIPEGYSVSREKKERFSLILESASTNQTSMYLCASSPQGKYNEQFFGPGTRLTVL.

The rearrangement links TRBV10-3 to TRBJ2-3; 9 bases are shared with TRBD2. CDR1 and CDR2 from the germline V gene are ENHRY and SYGVKD. The CDR3 covers 16 residues. J was trimmed by 4 bases and V by 6 bases; bases with no gene match: 11. CDR3 sequence (DNA): TGTGCCATCAGGGCAGGACTAGCGAGACCCCCAGATACGCAGTATTTT. Translating it yields CAIRAGLARPPDTQYF.

The V and J genes are TRBV10-3 and TRBJ1-1; D perhaps matches TRBD1 (5 bases). Trimming took 2 bases from V and 8 from J, leaving 12 bases between them. The CDR3 covers 13 residues. Germline values: CDR1 ENHRY, CDR2 SYGVKD. This chain's CDR3 is CAISEGGDPEAFF. Here the CDR3 DNA reads TGTGCCATCAGTGAGGGGGGGGATCCAGAAGCTTTCTTT.

V and J are TRBV5-1 and TRBJ2-7, with 11 bases that match TRBD1. The V gene's germline CDR1 is SGHRS and CDR2 YFSETQ. Germline trimming cut 4 bases from V and 4 bases from J; bases unmatched to any gene: 10. The CDR3 length is 16 residues. CDR3: CASSLAPGTGGYEQYF. The CDR3 DNA sequence: TGCGCCAGCAGCCTCGCCCCCGGGACAGGGGGGTACGAGCAGTACTTC.

The rearrangement links TRBV18 to TRBJ1-2, with 9 bases matching TRBD1. The CDR3 extends over 15 amino acids. Germline loops: CDR1 KGHSH, CDR2 LQKENI. Trimming removed 2 bases from V and 2 bases from J; junction bases left unmatched: 3. The DNA for the CDR3 is TGTGCCAGCTCACCAAAACAGGGGGCGAACTATGGCTACACCTTC. Encoded protein: CASSPKQGANYGYTF.

This chain links TRBV12-5 with TRBJ2-7, with 7 bases fitting TRBD1. Losses at the gene ends were 3 bases for V and 3 bases for J; bases not matched to a gene: 11. Germline V gene lookup returns CDR1 LGHNT and CDR2 FRNRAP. This CDR3 comprises 16 residues. CDR3 region: CASGFTPGQMNYEQYF. CDR3 nucleotide sequence: TGTGCTAGTGGTTTCACCCCGGGACAGATGAACTACGAGCAGTACTTC.

V and J are TRBV10-3 and TRBJ1-6, with TRBD1 identical over 7 bases. The CDR3 contains 17 residues. J was trimmed by 7 bases and V by 6 bases; bases with no gene match: 15. Germline loops: CDR1 ENHRY, CDR2 SYGVKD. The CDR3 region is CAIRANRGVMRNSPLHF. The CDR3 region has the DNA TGTGCCATCAGAGCAAACAGGGGAGTGATGAGAAATTCACCCCTCCACTTT.